Included here is one T cell receptor beta chain sequence, with context. Its matching antigen is unknown. Data came from immunoSEQ multiplex PCR; TCRdb stores just in-frame clones and leaves some out. The sample yields tens of thousands of clones, roughly 85% seen once. This entry is derived from a study of OX40 agonist ivuxolimab in advanced cancers. Study-level background: Given to patients was ivuxolimab, an agonistic anti-OX40 (CD134) antibody. The diagnoses of dose-escalation patients were hepatocellular carcinoma, melanoma, renal cell or head and neck cancer. Study-wide results and caveats: CD4+ and CD8+ blood T cells expanded clonally by week 6 at 0.1 to 3.0 mg/kg.

The sequences come from CD4+ or CD8+ T cells sorted from blood, collected in a trial of the OX40 agonist ivuxolimab. This clonotype originated in an adult with an advanced solid tumor such as melanoma, head and neck, liver or kidney cancer.

The CDR3 sequence is CASRGPATNEKLFF. The CDR3 DNA reads TGTGCCAGCAGGGGGCCCGCAACTAATGAAAAACTGTTTTTT. This chain links TRBV7-2 with TRBJ1-4, with a possible D match to TRBD1 (5 bases). The CDR3 runs 14 residues. Germline-derived CDR1 and CDR2 are SGHTA and FQGNSA. Trimming took off 6 bases at V and 0 bases at J, with 8 bases between the two ends.